Following are 26 T cell receptor beta chains from one sample sequenced in a study of blood T cell repertoires in COVID-19. Only in-frame clones appear in the TCRdb table, and some are missing; sequencing was by immunoSEQ multiplex PCR. This table holds some 370,000 clones, roughly 90% found once. The sequenced sample consisted of peripheral blood. The receptor source for this set is a man aged 40-49 years with acute or convalescent COVID-19.

The genes are TRBV11-3 and TRBJ2-3, with D perhaps TRBD1 (6 bases). The CDR3 has 16 amino acids. Deletions cut 1 base from V and 1 base from J, with 12 bases between. Germline CDR1 SGHNT, CDR2 YENEEA. The CDR3 nucleotides are TGTGCCAGCAGCTTAGGTGGGCGGACAGGCACAGATACGCAGTATTTT. This translates into CASSLGGRTGTDTQYF.

About this clone: Other nucleotide sequences in the sample specify the same CDR3. The chain combines TRBV11-2 with TRBJ1-1; D might be TRBD1 (5 bases). The CDR3 contains 13 residues. Germline CDR1 is SGHAT and CDR2 is FQNNGV. V lost 6 bases and J lost 2, with 10 bases in between. This CDR3 reads CASSPGGNTEAFF. CDR3 DNA sequence: TGTGCCAGCAGTCCCGGGGGAAACACTGAAGCTTTCTTT.

The chain carries TRBV2 and TRBJ1-5; 11 nucleotides agree with TRBD1. With V trimmed by 8 bases and J by 7 bases, 16 bases remained unmatched. CDR1 is SNHLY and CDR2 is FYNNEI in the germline V gene. The CDR3 has 17 amino acids. CDR3 in DNA: TGTGCCAGCGGACAGGGGGCGCTTTCGGGCCCCGCCCAGCCCCAGCATTTT. Translating gives CASGQGALSGPAQPQHF.

The gene calls are TRBV29-1 and TRBJ1-2, with 8 bases matching TRBD1. The V and J ends lost 6 bases and 4 bases, in that order; junction bases with no gene match: 7. The germline V gene encodes CDR1 SQVTM and CDR2 ANQGSEA. The CDR3 spans 13 residues. CDR3 nucleotide sequence: TGCAGCGTCTGGACAGGGTTTGCCTATGGCTACACCTTC. Its protein is CSVWTGFAYGYTF.

This clone appeared a few times. The chain is built from TRBV10-3 and TRBJ1-5, with TRBD1 identical over 10 bases. Germline-derived CDR1 and CDR2 are ENHRY and SYGVKD. Trimming removed 2 bases from V and 4 bases from J; junction bases left unmatched: 8. This CDR3 spans 17 amino acids. DNA for the CDR3: TGTGCCATCAGTGAGACGGACAGGGGGGCTGGGAATCAGCCCCAGCATTTT. Translated: CAISETDRGAGNQPQHF.

The V and J genes are TRBV4-2 and TRBJ2-2, with 9 bases identical to TRBD2. Germline V gene lookup returns CDR1 LGHNA and CDR2 YNFKEQ. This CDR3 is 18 amino acids long. The junction had 13 bases not matched to a gene; V was cut back by 0 bases and J by 8 bases. The CDR3, as DNA: TGTGCCAGCAGCCAAGATGTCCTAATCGGACTAGCGACAGGGGAGCTGTTTTTT. Amino acids: CASSQDVLIGLATGELFF.

In its sample, this clone was seen once. The chain recombines TRBV5-4 with TRBJ2-7; D uncertain. Trimming pared 4 bases from V and 3 bases from J, leaving 8 bases between. The CDR3 totals 12 residues. The V gene's germline CDR1 is SGHNT and CDR2 YYREEE (reference sequence). The CDR3 region has the DNA TGTGCCAGCAGCCGACAACACTACGAGCAGTACTTC. Amino acids: CASSRQHYEQYF.

This clone has a handful of counts. The chain uses TRBV7-2 and TRBJ2-7, with 9 nucleotides matching TRBD2. Germline V gene sequence: CDR1 SGHTA, CDR2 FQGNSA. V lost 0 bases, J lost 7 bases, and 10 bases stayed unmatched. The CDR3 spans 16 residues. The CDR3 nucleotides read TGTGCCAGCAGCTTAGCCCTTGGATCTAGCGGGGTTGAGCAGTACTTC. It encodes CASSLALGSSGVEQYF. Combining the CDR3 with reference TRBV7-2 and TRBJ2-7 gives the whole variable domain GAGVSQSPSNKVTEKGKDVELRCDPISGHTALYWYRQSLGQGLEFLIYFQGNSAPDKSGLPSDRFSAERTGGSVSTLTIQRTQQEDSAVYLCASSLALGSSGVEQYFGPGTRLTVT.

The genes are TRBV6-5 and TRBJ2-3; 11 bases align to TRBD1. Germline V gene lookup returns CDR1 MNHEY and CDR2 SVGAGI. This CDR3 comprises 16 residues. The J segment lost 5 bases and the V segment lost 0 bases, leaving 4 bases of the junction unmatched. CDR3 coding DNA: TGTGCCAGCAGTTACTCCTCGGACAGGGGGCGAGATACGCAGTATTTT. It encodes CASSYSSDRGRDTQYF.

V and J are TRBV18 and TRBJ1-5, with no clear D. The V gene lost 2 bases and the J gene lost 3 bases, with 17 bases spanning the gap. Looked up from germline, CDR1 is KGHSH and CDR2 is LQKENI. This CDR3 region has 17 residues. CDR3 amino acids: CASSPIPTGHANQPQHF. In nucleotides, the CDR3 is TGTGCCAGCTCACCAATACCCACTGGGCACGCCAATCAGCCCCAGCATTTT.

This chain connects TRBV30 to TRBJ1-5, with TRBD1 matching over 7 bases. CDR3 size: 15 residues. V lost 4 bases and J lost 2; bases outside the gene matches: 8. Per the germline V gene, CDR1 is GTSNPN and CDR2 is SVGIG (reference sequence). CDR3 region: CAWTTGDWGNQPQHF. Here the CDR3 DNA reads TGTGCCTGGACAACAGGGGATTGGGGCAATCAGCCCCAGCATTTT.

The chain recombines TRBV5-1 with TRBJ2-7; a weak D match, TRBD1 (6 bases). The germline gives CDR1 SGHRS, CDR2 YFSETQ. CDR3 size: 13 residues. Trimming stripped 5 bases from V and 5 bases from J, with 14 bases between. The CDR3 bases are TGCGCCAGCAGTTCTCCCGCAGGGGACGAGCAGTACTTC. Translating it yields CASSSPAGDEQYF.

The J gene is TRBJ2-7, the V gene TRBV25-1; D remains ambiguous. The CDR3 is made up of 11 amino acids. Trimming shortened V by 6 bases and J by 3 bases, and 6 bases separated the two germline ends. The germline V gene has CDR1 MGHDK and CDR2 SYGVNS. DNA for the CDR3: TGTGCCAGCAGCGAGAACTACGAGCAGTACTTC. This codes for CASSENYEQYF.

The chain is built from TRBV27 and TRBJ1-1; 7 bases line up with TRBD1. Trimming at V came to 6 bases and at J to 5 bases, leaving 15 bases not matched to a gene. The CDR3 has 16 residues. The V gene's germline CDR1 is MNHEY and CDR2 SMNVEV (reference sequence). This CDR3 is CASRENTGAVYTEAFF. CDR3 DNA sequence: TGTGCCAGCAGAGAGAACACAGGGGCGGTTTATACTGAAGCTTTCTTT.

The chain carries TRBV6-5 and TRBJ1-1, with D maybe TRBD1 (5 bases). The CDR3 is made up of 14 amino acids. Germline loops: CDR1 MNHEY, CDR2 SVGAGI. The V end lost 3 bases, the J end lost 3 bases, and 11 bases lay between the germline ends. The CDR3 DNA reads TGTGCCAGCAGTTATCGTGGGGCGGACACTGAAGCTTTCTTT. Translated, it gives CASSYRGADTEAFF.

The V gene is TRBV5-1, the J gene TRBJ2-4; D gene unclear. V was cut by 0 bases and J by 7 bases, with 5 bases left in between. The CDR3 contains 12 residues. From germline, CDR1 is SGHRS and CDR2 YFSETQ. The CDR3 DNA reads TGCGCCAGCAGCTTGGAAGCGAACATTCAGTACTTC. Translating it yields CASSLEANIQYF. The whole variable domain, remainder taken from reference TRBV5-1 and TRBJ2-4, is KAGVTQTPRYLIKTRGQQVTLSCSPISGHRSVSWYQQTPGQGLQFLFEYFSETQRNKGNFPGRFSGRQFSNSRSEMNVSTLELGDSALYLCASSLEANIQYFGAGTRLSVL.

This clone has more than one count but fewer than ten. The chain has TRBV3-1 (or the pseudogene TRBV3-2) and TRBJ2-2; D unclear. V was trimmed by 0 bases and J by 6 bases, leaving 17 bases between them. The germline V gene encodes CDR1 LGHDT and CDR2 YNNKEL (reference sequence). The CDR3 has 17 residues. In DNA form, the CDR3 reads TGTGCCAGCAGCCAAGACAGTAGTAGCTGGCGTTCCGGGGAGCTGTTTTTT. Its protein product is CASSQDSSSWRSGELFF.

The chain links TRBV5-1 to TRBJ1-5; 8 positions match TRBD1. V was clipped by 5 bases and J by 5 bases; unmatched bases: 3. Germline CDR1 is SGHRS and CDR2 is YFSETQ. CDR3 length equals 13 residues. CDR3 bases: TGCGCCAGCAGGGACAGGGAAGATCAGCCCCAGCATTTT. Encoded protein: CASRDREDQPQHF.

The chain recombines TRBV10-1 with TRBJ2-1, with 9 bases lining up with TRBD2. The V gene end was trimmed by 4 bases and the J gene end by 9 bases; junction bases not matched to a gene: 10. Germline V lookup: CDR1 WNHNN, CDR2 SYGVQD (reference sequence). There are 15 residues in the CDR3. The CDR3 sequence is CASSAIAGETGEQFF. The CDR3 DNA follows: TGCGCCAGCAGTGCTATAGCGGGAGAAACCGGTGAGCAGTTCTTC.

This CDR3 is CASSIERGQEQYF. The CDR3 nucleotides read TGTGCCAGTAGTATAGAAAGAGGACAGGAGCAGTACTTC. The genes are TRBV19 and TRBJ2-7; a possible D gene is TRBD1 (6 bases). V lost 0 bases, J lost 7 bases, and 10 bases lay in between. CDR3 length: 13 amino acids. CDR1 LNHDA and CDR2 SQIVND come from the germline V gene (reference sequence).

This sequence joins TRBV5-4 and TRBJ2-1, with 10 bases lining up with TRBD1. The CDR3 covers 16 residues. With V trimmed by 4 bases and J by 7 bases, 11 bases remained unmatched. CDR1 and CDR2 (germline): SGHNT, YYREEE (reference sequence). CDR3 DNA sequence: TGTGCCAGCAGCCTACGCCCGACAGGGGGCAAGAATGAGCAGTTCTTC. It specifies CASSLRPTGGKNEQFF.

The rearrangement links TRBV19 to TRBJ1-5; TRBD1 matches at 7 bases. The CDR3 runs to 19 residues. CDR1 and CDR2 (germline): LNHDA, SQIVND (reference sequence). The junction had 16 bases not matched to a gene; V was cut back by 5 bases and J by 0 bases. The DNA for the CDR3 is TGTGCCAGTAGTGTCGCCGGGACAGCGATACTTTATAGCAATCAGCCCCAGCATTTT. Amino acid sequence: CASSVAGTAILYSNQPQHF.

The rearrangement uses TRBV13 and TRBJ1-2; 8 bases align to TRBD1. The V segment lost 4 bases and the J segment 3 bases; nucleotides outside the gene matches: 7. This CDR3 is 15 amino acids long. Germline V gives CDR1 PRHDT, CDR2 FYEKMQ (reference sequence). The CDR3 region is CASSWTGTSDYGYTF. For the CDR3, the DNA is TGTGCCAGCAGCTGGACAGGGACCTCTGACTATGGCTACACCTTC.

The V call is TRBV11-2, the J call TRBJ2-7; the D is unclear. Germline V CDR1 and CDR2: SGHAT, FQNNGV. Trimming removed 4 bases from V and 4 bases from J, with 5 bases in between. The CDR3 runs to 11 residues. Written as DNA, the CDR3 is TGTGCCAGCAGCTCCCAGTACGAGCAGTACTTC. Translating it yields CASSSQYEQYF.

The gene calls are TRBV7-8 and TRBJ2-1; the D is unclear. CDR1 is SGHVS and CDR2 is FQNEAQ in the germline V gene. V was clipped by 8 bases and J by 2 bases, with 16 bases between them. This CDR3 comprises 15 residues. The CDR3 nucleotides read TGTGCCAGCTGTCGGCGTGGGCAGGCCTACAATGAGCAGTTCTTC. Its translation: CASCRRGQAYNEQFF.

The J gene is TRBJ1-5, the V gene TRBV27, with 7 bases aligning to TRBD1. This CDR3 has 16 residues. CDR1 MNHEY and CDR2 SMNVEV come from the germline V gene (reference sequence). Germline trimming cut 3 bases from V and 3 bases from J; bases unmatched to any gene: 8. CDR3 loop: CASSLKGANDNQPQHF. DNA of the CDR3: TGTGCCAGCAGTTTGAAGGGGGCTAATGACAATCAGCCCCAGCATTTT.